What follows are 7 T cell receptor beta chains derived from one specimen sequenced in a study of OX40 agonist ivuxolimab in advanced cancers. Some clones are missing from TCRdb's copy, which holds only in-frame ones; the method was immunoSEQ multiplex PCR. The table shows more than 9,000 clones, with about three quarters occurring only once. The sequenced sample was CD4+ or CD8+ T cells sorted from blood, obtained in a trial of the OX40 agonist ivuxolimab. These receptors originate from an adult with an advanced solid tumor such as melanoma, head and neck, liver or kidney cancer.

The sample holds a few counts of this clone. J is TRBJ1-1 and V is TRBV2, with D unresolved. Germline V gene sequence: CDR1 SNHLY, CDR2 FYNNEI. V shed 3 bases and J shed 7 bases, with 9 bases lying between them. The CDR3 has 12 residues. The CDR3 bases are TGTGCCAGCAGTGATTATAGCCTTGAAGCTTTCTTT. It specifies CASSDYSLEAFF.

In its sample, this clone was seen a few times. The chain links TRBV6-5 to TRBJ2-7; D not certain. The CDR3 covers 13 residues. Germline V gene data show CDR1 as MNHEY and CDR2 as SVGAGI. With 6 bases removed from V and 2 bases from J, the gap between germline ends came to 11 bases. As DNA, the CDR3 is TGTGCCAGCAGCCGCAGTACCGCCTACGAGCAGTACTTC. Its protein is CASSRSTAYEQYF.

This chain links TRBV11-2 with TRBJ2-5; 7 bases line up with TRBD1. The DNA end is more similar to TRBJ2-7, so the J call may be wrong. CDR1 is SGHAT and CDR2 is FQNNGV in the germline V gene. The CDR3 is 15 residues long. The CDR3 DNA is TGTGCCAGCAGCGGCCCGGGGACAGCTCATTCCGAGCAGTACTTC. This gives the protein CASSGPGTAHSEQYF.

This clone has a single count. The J gene is TRBJ2-7, the V gene TRBV6-5; D is tentatively TRBD1 or TRBD2 (5 bases each). V lost 0 bases to trimming and J lost 2 bases, with 11 bases between them. CDR3 length equals 15 residues. Germline V gene lookup returns CDR1 MNHEY and CDR2 SVGAGI. The CDR3 bases are TGTGCCAGCAGTTACTCGAGAGGGGAAGCCTACGAGCAGTACTTC. The encoded protein is CASSYSRGEAYEQYF.

The chain carries TRBV5-1 and TRBJ2-2, with 10 bases aligning to TRBD1. CDR3 length: 16 residues. Germline CDR1 is SGHRS and CDR2 is YFSETQ. J lost 5 bases, V lost 4 bases, and 8 bases had no gene match. Here the CDR3 reads CASSTDRGSVTGELFF. The CDR3 DNA is TGCGCCAGCAGCACGGACAGGGGGTCCGTGACCGGGGAGCTGTTTTTT.

CDR3 bases: TGTGCCAGTAGTATTTCCGCCAGTCCGCCATTGTACGAGCAGTACTTC. This encodes CASSISASPPLYEQYF. The chain joins TRBV19 to TRBJ2-7; D ambiguous. The CDR3 totals 16 residues. Trimming took off 3 bases at V and 4 bases at J, with 19 bases between the two ends. Looked up from germline, CDR1 is LNHDA and CDR2 is SQIVND (reference sequence).

V is TRBV7-9 and J is TRBJ1-1, with a possible D match to TRBD1 (5 bases). Germline V gene lookup returns CDR1 SEHNR and CDR2 FQNEAQ (reference sequence). This CDR3 spans 15 amino acids. The V end was cut by 1 base, the J end by 5 bases, with 14 bases between. DNA of the CDR3: TGTGCCAGCAGCTTAGGGATCGGGGCTTGGACTGAAGCTTTCTTT. Amino acid sequence: CASSLGIGAWTEAFF. The entire variable domain, with the rest obtained from reference TRBV7-9 and TRBJ1-1, is as follows: DTGVSQNPRHKITKRGQNVTFRCDPISEHNRLYWYRQTLGQGPEFLTYFQNEAQLEKSRLLSDRFSAERPKGSFSTLEIQRTEQGDSAMYLCASSLGIGAWTEAFFGQGTRLTVV.